This record looks at one T cell receptor (beta chain) sequence and its context. V gave up 0 bases and J gave up 6 bases; unmatched junction bases: 7. The CDR3 is 16 residues long. CDR1 and CDR2 (germline): SGHKS, YYEKEE (reference sequence). The sample comes from a study of blood T cell repertoires in COVID-19. Overall study context: Italy, Spain and the United States were the sources of the convalescent and acute COVID-19 samples. Sample material is recorded as cDNA or gDNA derived from T cells, B-cell-depleted T cells, or PBMCs.

Sequencing was performed with immunoSEQ multiplex PCR; in TCRdb, only in-frame clones are kept and a portion is missing. The table includes 180,000 or so clones, 90% detected once. The receptor was derived from a middle-aged man with acute or convalescent COVID-19. The chain links TRBV5-5 to TRBJ2-1, with TRBD1 matching 9 bases. Sequenced: peripheral blood. CDR3: CASSLAGTGNPNEQFF. CDR3 coding DNA: TGTGCCAGCAGCTTGGCCGGGACAGGGAATCCCAATGAGCAGTTCTTC.